Shown below are 6 T cell receptor beta chains from a single sample sequenced in a study of shared clonotypes between healthy human individuals. Generated by immunoSEQ multiplex PCR, the TCRdb table keeps only in-frame clones and is missing some. The sample contains under 1,100,000 clones, about 75% of which appear only once. The sequenced material came from memory CD4+ T cells sorted from blood. Subset given: CD45RA-negative fraction. The receptors were gathered from a man between 18 and 35 years old in good health.

Worth noting for this clone: This sample also contains other DNA sequences that code for the same CDR3. V and J are TRBV2 and TRBJ2-3; D not certain. V lost 8 bases and J 2 bases, leaving 5 bases between the germline ends. CDR3 length: 11 residues. Germline V gene lookup returns CDR1 SNHLY and CDR2 FYNNEI. Here the CDR3 DNA reads TGTGCCAGCTCCTCCACAGATACGCAGTATTTT. Protein product: CASSSTDTQYF.

This clone was counted a few times. The chain couples TRBV6-1 to TRBJ2-7; no firm D call. The CDR3 is made up of 15 amino acids. In germline, CDR1 is MNHNS, CDR2 SASEGT. V was clipped by 1 base and J by 3 bases, with 13 bases between them. The CDR3 DNA is TGTGCCAGCAGTGAAGGGTCGGCCGCACTCTACGAGCAGTACTTC. Encoded protein: CASSEGSAALYEQYF.

Worth noting for this clone: The same CDR3 can be traced to other DNA sequences in this sample. The chain joins TRBV15 to TRBJ2-7, with 9 bases aligning to TRBD1. This CDR3 region has 14 residues. Unmatched junction bases numbered 4, after V lost 3 bases and J lost 4 bases. The germline CDR1 and CDR2 sequences are LNHNV and YYDKDF (reference sequence). As DNA, the CDR3 is TGTGCCACCAGCAGCAACAGGGGGCCTTACGAGCAGTACTTC. Translation gives CATSSNRGPYEQYF. Supplemented by reference TRBV15 and TRBJ2-7, the full variable domain reads DAMVIQNPRYQVTQFGKPVTLSCSQTLNHNVMYWYQQKSSQAPKLLFHYYDKDFNNEADTPDNFQSRRPNTSFCFLDIRSPGLGDTAMYLCATSSNRGPYEQYFGPGTRLTVT.

Ten or more counts support this clone. The sample holds other DNA sequences that translate to the same CDR3. The chain joins TRBV29-1 to TRBJ2-7; TRBD1 agrees at 7 bases. J lost 2 bases, V lost 3 bases, and 13 bases had no gene match. The V gene's germline CDR1 is SQVTM and CDR2 ANQGSEA. This CDR3 is built from 16 residues. The DNA of the CDR3 is TGCAGCGTTGACCCGACCGGGACAGCCTCTGCCTACGAGCAGTACTTC. Translating it yields CSVDPTGTASAYEQYF.

This clone was found once. The V gene is TRBV14, the J gene TRBJ1-1; possibly TRBD1 for D (5 bases). The V gene's germline CDR1 is SGHDN and CDR2 FVKESK. There are 14 residues in the CDR3. Trimming removed 4 bases at V and 4 bases at J, with 13 bases between. CDR3 protein: CASSPEWRGTEAFF. The CDR3 coding sequence is TGTGCCAGCAGCCCTGAATGGAGGGGCACTGAAGCTTTCTTT.

The V gene is TRBV9, the J gene TRBJ2-7; D is possibly TRBD1 (6 bases). Germline CDR1 and CDR2: SGDLS and YYNGEE. V was pared by 2 bases and J by 1 base, with 16 bases between. CDR3 length: 16 residues. CDR3 amino acids: CASSVGLGGESYEQYF. The CDR3, as DNA: TGTGCCAGCAGCGTCGGATTAGGGGGTGAGTCCTACGAGCAGTACTTC.